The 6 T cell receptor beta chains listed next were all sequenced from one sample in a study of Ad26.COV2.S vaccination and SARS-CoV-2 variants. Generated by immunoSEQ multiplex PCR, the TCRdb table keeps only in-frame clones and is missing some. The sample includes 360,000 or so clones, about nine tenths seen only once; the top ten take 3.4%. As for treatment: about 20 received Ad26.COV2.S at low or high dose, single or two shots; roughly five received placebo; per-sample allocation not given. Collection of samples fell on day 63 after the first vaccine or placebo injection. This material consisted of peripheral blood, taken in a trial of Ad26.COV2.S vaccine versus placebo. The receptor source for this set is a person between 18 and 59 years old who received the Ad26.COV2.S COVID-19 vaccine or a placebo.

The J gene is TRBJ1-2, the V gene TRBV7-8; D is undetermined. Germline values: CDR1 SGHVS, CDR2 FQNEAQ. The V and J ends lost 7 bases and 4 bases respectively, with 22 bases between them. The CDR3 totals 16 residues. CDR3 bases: TGTGCCAGCACCCTCTCGACCGGAGGGATGGGCTATGGCTACACCTTC. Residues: CASTLSTGGMGYGYTF. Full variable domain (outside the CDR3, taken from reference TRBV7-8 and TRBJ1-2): GAGVSQSPRYKVAKRGQDVALRCDPISGHVSLFWYQQALGQGPEFLTYFQNEAQLDKSGLPSDRFFAERPEGSVSTLKIQRTQQEDSAVYLCASTLSTGGMGYGYTFGSGTRLTVV.

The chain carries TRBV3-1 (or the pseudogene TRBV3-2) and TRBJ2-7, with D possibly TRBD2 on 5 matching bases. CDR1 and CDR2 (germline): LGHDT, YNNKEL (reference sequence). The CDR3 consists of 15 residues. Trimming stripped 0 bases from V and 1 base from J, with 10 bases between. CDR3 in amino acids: CASSQDWRGSYEQYF. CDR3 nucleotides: TGTGCCAGCAGCCAAGATTGGCGAGGGTCCTACGAGCAGTACTTC.

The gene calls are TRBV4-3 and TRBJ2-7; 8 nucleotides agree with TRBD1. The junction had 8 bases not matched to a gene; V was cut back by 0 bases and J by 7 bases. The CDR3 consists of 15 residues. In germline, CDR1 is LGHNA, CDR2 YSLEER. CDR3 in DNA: TGCGCCAGCAGCCAAGATACGGCAGGGGGCCAGGAGCAGTACTTC. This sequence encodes CASSQDTAGGQEQYF.

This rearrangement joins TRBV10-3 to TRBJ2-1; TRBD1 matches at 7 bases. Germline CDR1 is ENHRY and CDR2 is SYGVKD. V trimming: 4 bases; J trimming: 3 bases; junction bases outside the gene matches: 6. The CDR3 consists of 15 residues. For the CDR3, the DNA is TGTGCCATCAGTGCCAGGACAGGAGACTACAATGAGCAGTTCTTC. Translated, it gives CAISARTGDYNEQFF.

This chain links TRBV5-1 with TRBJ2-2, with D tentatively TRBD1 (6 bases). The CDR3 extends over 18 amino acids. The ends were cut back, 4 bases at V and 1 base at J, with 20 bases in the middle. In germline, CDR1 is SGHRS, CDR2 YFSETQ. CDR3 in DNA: TGCGCCAGCAGCGGTGAAGGGGGTCCCAGAGGGAACACCGGGGAGCTGTTTTTT. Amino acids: CASSGEGGPRGNTGELFF.

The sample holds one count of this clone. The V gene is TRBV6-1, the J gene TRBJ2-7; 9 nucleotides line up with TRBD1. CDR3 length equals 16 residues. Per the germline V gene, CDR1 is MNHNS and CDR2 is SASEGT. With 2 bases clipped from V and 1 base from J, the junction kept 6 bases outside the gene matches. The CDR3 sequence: CASSEFEQGASYEQYF. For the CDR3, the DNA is TGTGCCAGCAGTGAATTCGAACAGGGGGCTTCCTACGAGCAGTACTTC.